This TCR beta chain was recorded in a study of OX40 agonist ivuxolimab in advanced cancers. About the study: Eligibility admitted prior anti-PD-1, anti-PD-L1 or anti-CTLA-4 therapy; roughly 39% had some.

This clone has ten or more counts. What it binds is not known. Sequencing used immunoSEQ multiplex PCR; TCRdb keeps in-frame clones, though not all of them. Of 50,000 to 65,000 clones detected, around 90% appear once; the ten largest clones hold 25%. Findings and caveats of the study: Expansion of clones was among the lowest in partial responders at 0.1-3.0 mg/kg. Specificity for antigen went undetermined in the expanded peripheral T cells.

The CDR3 is 15 residues long. Germline-derived CDR1 and CDR2 are SNHLY and FYNNEI. V gave up 1 base and J gave up 8 bases, with 14 bases separating them. This TCR was recovered from an adult with an advanced solid tumor such as melanoma, head and neck, liver or kidney cancer. The chain recombines TRBV2 with TRBJ1-4; D not resolved. The sample here was CD4+ or CD8+ T cells sorted from blood, taken in a trial of the OX40 agonist ivuxolimab. The chain's CDR3 is CASSEGDVLDEKLFF. CDR3 bases: TGTGCCAGCAGTGAAGGAGATGTGCTAGACGAAAAACTGTTTTTT.